Sequencing of this T cell receptor (beta chain) was carried out in a study of T cell responses to AZD1222 COVID-19 vaccine. Points from the study as a whole: Clonal diversity may have been underestimated, and the donors were mostly white British, with more females than males. Vaccination with two AZD1222 doses was followed by a rise in Spike-specific TCR breadth and depth.

V lost 0 bases, J lost 2 bases, and 9 bases lay in between. The CDR3 is 15 amino acids. Germline CDR1 reads SGDLS; CDR2 reads YYNGEE. TCRdb's copy holds only in-frame clones and misses some; the assay was immunoSEQ multiplex PCR. This repertoire shows approximately 150,000 clones, approximately 90% found once; its top ten account for around 2.6%. Concerning this clone itself: Antigen unknown. The sample contains more than one DNA sequence encoding this CDR3.

The chain carries TRBV9 and TRBJ2-1; perhaps TRBD1 as D (6 bases). Here the sequenced sample was peripheral blood, taken on day 0 of AZD1222 vaccination. This TCR derives from an adult in good health. The CDR3 region is CASSVGAGAYNEQFF. The CDR3 DNA is TGTGCCAGCAGCGTAGGGGCAGGGGCCTACAATGAGCAGTTCTTC.